Below, 26 T cell receptor beta chains from the same sample are listed, as sequenced in a study of blood T cell repertoires in COVID-19. The protocol was immunoSEQ multiplex PCR, while the TCRdb copy is restricted to in-frame clones and leaves out a portion. The data show 250,000 or so clones, over 80% seen once. The specimen was PBMCs or T cells enriched from blood (not recorded which). These receptors all come from a woman younger than 45 with acute COVID-19.

The chain uses TRBV14 and TRBJ1-5, with 7 bases lining up with TRBD1. CDR1 and CDR2 from the germline V gene are SGHDN and FVKESK. The CDR3 is 15 amino acids. The junction had 8 bases not matched to a gene; V was cut back by 8 bases and J by 1 base. The CDR3 here is CASHPTGLSNQPQHF. The CDR3 coding sequence is TGTGCCAGCCATCCGACAGGGCTCAGCAATCAGCCCCAGCATTTT.

The chain couples TRBV4-2 to TRBJ1-3; 8 bases are a match to TRBD1. The length of the CDR3 is 18 residues. From germline, CDR1 is LGHNA and CDR2 YNFKEQ. V gave up 1 base and J gave up 4 bases; unmatched junction bases: 12. CDR3 protein: CASSQVQERTGYGNTIYF. The CDR3 DNA follows: TGTGCCAGCAGCCAAGTACAGGAGCGGACAGGGTACGGAAACACCATATATTTT.

V and J are TRBV12-3 or TRBV12-4 and TRBJ1-6; tentative D call: TRBD1 (6 bases). V lost 5 bases and J 10 bases, leaving 12 bases between the germline ends. The CDR3 loop spans 13 amino acids. This CDR3 reads CASSQDSLSPLHF. For the CDR3, the DNA is TGTGCCAGCAGTCAGGACAGTCTCTCACCCCTCCACTTT.

V usage is TRBV6-2 or TRBV6-3 and J usage is TRBJ2-1; possibly TRBD2 for D (5 bases). CDR1 MNHEY and CDR2 SVGEGT come from the germline V gene. Trimming took 2 bases from V and 7 from J, leaving 21 bases between them. The CDR3 loop spans 17 amino acids. The DNA for the CDR3 is TGTGCCAGCAGTTACCCGGCTAGCAGGCTCACGAGGAATGAGCAGTTCTTC. This gives the protein CASSYPASRLTRNEQFF.

CDR3 coding DNA: TGTGCCAGCAGTTCAAGGGACAGGGTAGGCACCGGGGAGCTGTTTTTT. Translated: CASSSRDRVGTGELFF. V gene TRBV5-6 combines with J gene TRBJ2-2; 9 nucleotides match TRBD1. Germline trimming cut 5 bases from V and 4 bases from J; bases unmatched to any gene: 9. In germline, CDR1 is SGHDT, CDR2 YYEEEE. This CDR3 contains 16 residues.

This chain connects TRBV7-2 to TRBJ2-1; TRBD2 agrees at 10 bases. CDR1 and CDR2 from the germline V gene are SGHTA and FQGNSA. The CDR3 consists of 16 residues. The trim removed 4 bases at V and 9 bases at J, leaving 12 bases unmatched. The CDR3 sequence is CASSSRASGGAGEQFF. Written as DNA, the CDR3 is TGTGCCAGCAGCTCCCGGGCCAGCGGGGGGGCGGGTGAGCAGTTCTTC. Full variable domain (missing parts from reference TRBV7-2 and TRBJ2-1): GAGVSQSPSNKVTEKGKDVELRCDPISGHTALYWYRQSLGQGLEFLIYFQGNSAPDKSGLPSDRFSAERTGGSVSTLTIQRTQQEDSAVYLCASSSRASGGAGEQFFGPGTRLTVL.

V is TRBV7-8 and J is TRBJ1-2; 7 nucleotides agree with TRBD1. Germline V CDR1 and CDR2: SGHVS, FQNEAQ. This CDR3 contains 15 residues. With V trimmed by 2 bases and J by 8 bases, 11 bases remained unmatched. CDR3 sequence (DNA): TGTGCCAGCAGCTTATTCATGACAGGGAGGAAGGGCTACACCTTC. Its protein product is CASSLFMTGRKGYTF.

The table lists this clone with a count of one. The V gene is TRBV5-4, the J gene TRBJ1-6; TRBD1 matches at 7 bases. J gave up 5 bases and V 0 bases, and 2 bases lay outside the gene matches. Germline V gene sequence: CDR1 SGHNT, CDR2 YYREEE (reference sequence). The CDR3 contains 15 residues. The CDR3 bases are TGTGCCAGCAGCTTGGGGGACAGAAATAATTCACCCCTCCACTTT. Protein: CASSLGDRNNSPLHF.

For the CDR3, the DNA is TGTGCCAGCAGCCGCCCGGGGGCTGGAAACACCATATATTTT. The encoded protein is CASSRPGAGNTIYF. The chain is built from TRBV3-1 (or the pseudogene TRBV3-2) and TRBJ1-3; a possible D gene is TRBD1 (5 bases). The CDR3 has 14 residues. Trimming stripped 4 bases from V and 2 bases from J, with 9 bases between. Germline values: CDR1 LGHDT, CDR2 YNNKEL (reference sequence).

The rearrangement joins TRBV18 to TRBJ2-3, with 8 bases that match TRBD1. Per germline, CDR1 KGHSH and CDR2 LQKENI. V gave up 1 base and J gave up 3 bases; unmatched junction bases: 6. The length of the CDR3 is 16 residues. The CDR3 region is CASSPRRTGITDTQYF. The CDR3 DNA is TGTGCCAGCTCACCACGAAGGACAGGGATTACAGATACGCAGTATTTT.

This clone was seen a few times. V and J are TRBV2 and TRBJ1-1; perhaps TRBD1 as D (6 bases). Germline values: CDR1 SNHLY, CDR2 FYNNEI. The length of the CDR3 is 15 residues. V was pared by 4 bases and J by 0 bases, with 12 bases between. The CDR3 bases are TGTGCCAGCAGTGTAGACCAGGGGATGAACACTGAAGCTTTCTTT. This encodes CASSVDQGMNTEAFF.

The table lists this clone with a count of one. This CDR3 is also generated by other DNA sequences in the sample. The chain recombines TRBV19 with TRBJ2-5, with 9 positions matching TRBD2. The V and J ends lost 8 bases and 2 bases, in that order; junction bases with no gene match: 3. The germline V gene encodes CDR1 LNHDA and CDR2 SQIVND (reference sequence). The CDR3 is 13 residues long. DNA for the CDR3: TGTGCCAGTGGGCTAGCGGGGCAAGAGACCCAGTACTTC. Protein sequence: CASGLAGQETQYF.

The rearrangement uses TRBV18 and TRBJ1-5; 9 bases line up with TRBD1. Germline V gene sequence: CDR1 KGHSH, CDR2 LQKENI. After removal of 2 bases from V and 3 bases from J, the junction contained 2 bases not matched to a gene. There are 15 residues in the CDR3. Here the CDR3 reads CASSPGTGTNQPQHF. CDR3 nucleotide sequence: TGTGCCAGCTCACCAGGGACAGGGACCAATCAGCCCCAGCATTTT.

The gene calls are TRBV15 and TRBJ1-3, with 9 bases fitting TRBD1. The V gene's germline CDR1 is LNHNV and CDR2 YYDKDF (reference sequence). The ends lost 8 bases at V and 2 bases at J; junction bases unmatched: 13. This CDR3 region has 17 residues. DNA of the CDR3: TGTGCCACCTATCGGGACAGGGATAGTGAGGCTGGAAACACCATATATTTT. Translation gives CATYRDRDSEAGNTIYF.

The chain joins TRBV6-5 to TRBJ2-3; 8 nucleotides match TRBD2. This CDR3 has 15 amino acids. The J segment lost 7 bases and the V segment lost 5 bases, leaving 11 bases of the junction unmatched. CDR1 MNHEY and CDR2 SVGAGI come from the germline V gene. This CDR3 is CASSPNSGVTNTQYF. For the CDR3, the DNA is TGTGCCAGCAGTCCTAATAGCGGGGTGACAAATACGCAGTATTTT.

The V call is TRBV18, the J call TRBJ1-1, with 7 bases identical to TRBD1. Germline CDR1 reads KGHSH; CDR2 reads LQKENI. The V and J ends lost 2 bases and 2 bases, in that order; junction bases with no gene match: 2. The CDR3 is 14 residues long. CDR3 coding DNA: TGTGCCAGCTCACCAGACAGGGCTAACACTGAAGCTTTCTTT. It translates to CASSPDRANTEAFF.

This chain joins TRBV6-5 and TRBJ1-1, with D possibly being TRBD1 (5 bases). The V gene lost 2 bases and the J gene lost 0 bases, with 10 bases spanning the gap. CDR1 is MNHEY and CDR2 is SVGAGI in the germline V gene. The CDR3 sequence is 15 residues long. CDR3: CASSYKEGLNTEAFF. CDR3 sequence (DNA): TGTGCCAGCAGTTACAAGGAGGGGTTGAACACTGAAGCTTTCTTT.

The J gene is TRBJ1-6, the V gene TRBV11-2; perhaps TRBD1 as D (5 bases). Germline V gene sequence: CDR1 SGHAT, CDR2 FQNNGV. V was pared by 2 bases and J by 9 bases, with 14 bases between. The CDR3 loop spans 15 amino acids. The CDR3 sequence is CASSLFKGLGSPLHF. CDR3 coding DNA: TGTGCCAGCAGCTTATTCAAGGGACTGGGTTCACCCCTCCACTTT.

The chain is built from TRBV7-2 and TRBJ2-1, with 14 nucleotides matching TRBD2. With 5 bases clipped from V and 8 bases from J, the junction kept 5 bases outside the gene matches. Looked up from germline, CDR1 is SGHTA and CDR2 is FQGNSA. This CDR3 contains 15 residues. The CDR3 region is CASSIGLAGGYEQFF. DNA for the CDR3: TGTGCCAGCAGCATCGGACTAGCGGGGGGTTATGAGCAGTTCTTC.

The chain carries TRBV6-1 and TRBJ1-4, with D perhaps matching TRBD1 (6 bases). Trimming stripped 4 bases from V and 6 bases from J, with 21 bases between. This CDR3 contains 17 residues. Germline lookup yields CDR1 MNHNS and CDR2 SASEGT. CDR3 protein: CASSGHRDQGFDEKLFF. CDR3 in DNA: TGTGCCAGCAGTGGGCACAGGGATCAGGGGTTTGATGAAAAACTGTTTTTT.

The V gene is TRBV19, the J gene TRBJ2-2; TRBD1 agrees at 9 bases. The trim removed 7 bases at V and 0 bases at J, leaving 21 bases unmatched. Germline CDR1 is LNHDA and CDR2 is SQIVND (reference sequence). The CDR3 covers 21 residues. CDR3 sequence (DNA): TGTGCCAGTAACAATCCCTACAGGGGGCAGCTCTCTTCTGCGAACACCGGGGAGCTGTTTTTT. Translating it yields CASNNPYRGQLSSANTGELFF.

This rearrangement joins TRBV4-3 to TRBJ1-1; the match to TRBD1 covers 8 bases. Germline CDR1 reads LGHNA; CDR2 reads YSLEER. Losses at the gene ends were 2 bases for V and 4 bases for J; bases not matched to a gene: 3. The CDR3 runs to 14 residues. The CDR3 nucleotides are TGCGCCAGCAGCCAAACCGGGACAGGCACTGAAGCTTTCTTT. Translating it yields CASSQTGTGTEAFF.

This rearrangement joins TRBV7-9 to TRBJ1-2; 9 bases fit TRBD1. Germline values: CDR1 SEHNR, CDR2 FQNEAQ (reference sequence). This CDR3 has 14 residues. The V gene end was trimmed by 5 bases and the J gene end by 7 bases; junction bases not matched to a gene: 8. In DNA form, the CDR3 reads TGTGCCAGCAGCCCGGGACAGGGTGTAGGTGGCTACACCTTC. This translates into CASSPGQGVGGYTF.

The V and J genes are TRBV6-5 and TRBJ1-1; possibly TRBD1 for D (5 bases). The CDR3 is 14 residues long. CDR1 and CDR2 from the germline V gene are MNHEY and SVGAGI. V gave up 2 bases and J gave up 4 bases, with 11 bases separating them. CDR3 loop: CASSYGPGGTEAFF. As DNA, the CDR3 is TGTGCCAGCAGTTACGGACCCGGGGGCACTGAAGCTTTCTTT.

The CDR3 protein is CASSPPLAGLNTGELFF. CDR3 DNA sequence: TGTGCCAGCTCACCACCCCTAGCGGGGTTAAACACCGGGGAGCTGTTTTTT. V usage is TRBV18 and J usage is TRBJ2-2; TRBD2 agrees at 9 bases. The CDR3 spans 17 residues. The trim removed 0 bases at V and 2 bases at J, leaving 4 bases unmatched. The germline V gene encodes CDR1 KGHSH and CDR2 LQKENI.

This chain joins TRBV20-1 and TRBJ1-2, with 7 bases lining up with TRBD1. The CDR3 is made up of 13 amino acids. Germline V gene data show CDR1 as DFQATT and CDR2 as SNEGSKA (reference sequence). V shed 3 bases, J shed 7 bases, and the junction held 8 bases outside the gene matches. The CDR3 spells CSASEEGAGGYTF. The CDR3, as DNA: TGCAGTGCTAGTGAGGAGGGGGCGGGTGGCTACACCTTC.